The subject of this entry is one TCR beta chain. The data belong to a study of blood T cell repertoires in COVID-19. This CDR3 is built from 14 residues. Germline assignment: CDR1 SGHAT and CDR2 FQDESV (reference sequence). The trim removed 4 bases at V and 3 bases at J, leaving 1 base unmatched. TCRdb's copy holds only in-frame clones and misses some; the assay was immunoSEQ multiplex PCR. Among 250,000 to 350,000 clones, roughly 80% were seen once, and the ten largest hold about 1.5%. The genes are TRBV11-1 and TRBJ2-7; 12 positions match TRBD2. The sample taken for sequencing was peripheral blood. This TCR derives from a human donor with COVID-19, enrolled during active disease. The donor label of this sample is uncertain. The CDR3 nucleotides read TGTGCCAGCAGCTCACTAGCGGGGGGCTACGAGCAGTACTTC. It codes for CASSSLAGGYEQYF.